This T cell receptor (beta chain) was retrieved from a study of Ad26.COV2.S vaccination and SARS-CoV-2 variants. Study summary: Donor participated within the Ad26.COV2.S arm of the COV1001 trial. Ad26.COV2.S was injected intramuscularly once or twice, 56 days apart. General study findings and limits: Spike-specific CD8+ and CD4+ T cell responses reportedly showed substantial breadth after vaccination. The TCR breadth and depth analyses may have produced an underestimate of total T cell responses.

This CDR3 contains 15 residues. The germline CDR1 and CDR2 sequences are SEHNR and FQNEAQ (reference sequence). V lost 6 bases and J lost 2; bases outside the gene matches: 7. Treatment noted: roughly 19 received Ad26.COV2.S at low or high dose, single or two shots; 5 received placebo; per-sample allocation not given. Sampling was done on day 63 after the first vaccine or placebo injection. With respect to this clone: Its antigen is not identified.

Repertoires were generated with immunoSEQ multiplex PCR, while TCRdb's copy carries only in-frame clones and drops some. The sample yields about 350,000 clones, 80% to 90% seen once. The J gene is TRBJ1-3, the V gene TRBV7-9; 7 bases are shared with TRBD1. This sequence was found in a person aged 18-65 years who received the Ad26.COV2.S COVID-19 vaccine or a placebo. Sequenced here: peripheral blood, sampled in a trial of Ad26.COV2.S vaccine versus placebo. The CDR3 DNA reads TGTGCCAGCAGGACTGACAGGGTCACTGGAAACACCATATATTTT. Its protein product is CASRTDRVTGNTIYF.